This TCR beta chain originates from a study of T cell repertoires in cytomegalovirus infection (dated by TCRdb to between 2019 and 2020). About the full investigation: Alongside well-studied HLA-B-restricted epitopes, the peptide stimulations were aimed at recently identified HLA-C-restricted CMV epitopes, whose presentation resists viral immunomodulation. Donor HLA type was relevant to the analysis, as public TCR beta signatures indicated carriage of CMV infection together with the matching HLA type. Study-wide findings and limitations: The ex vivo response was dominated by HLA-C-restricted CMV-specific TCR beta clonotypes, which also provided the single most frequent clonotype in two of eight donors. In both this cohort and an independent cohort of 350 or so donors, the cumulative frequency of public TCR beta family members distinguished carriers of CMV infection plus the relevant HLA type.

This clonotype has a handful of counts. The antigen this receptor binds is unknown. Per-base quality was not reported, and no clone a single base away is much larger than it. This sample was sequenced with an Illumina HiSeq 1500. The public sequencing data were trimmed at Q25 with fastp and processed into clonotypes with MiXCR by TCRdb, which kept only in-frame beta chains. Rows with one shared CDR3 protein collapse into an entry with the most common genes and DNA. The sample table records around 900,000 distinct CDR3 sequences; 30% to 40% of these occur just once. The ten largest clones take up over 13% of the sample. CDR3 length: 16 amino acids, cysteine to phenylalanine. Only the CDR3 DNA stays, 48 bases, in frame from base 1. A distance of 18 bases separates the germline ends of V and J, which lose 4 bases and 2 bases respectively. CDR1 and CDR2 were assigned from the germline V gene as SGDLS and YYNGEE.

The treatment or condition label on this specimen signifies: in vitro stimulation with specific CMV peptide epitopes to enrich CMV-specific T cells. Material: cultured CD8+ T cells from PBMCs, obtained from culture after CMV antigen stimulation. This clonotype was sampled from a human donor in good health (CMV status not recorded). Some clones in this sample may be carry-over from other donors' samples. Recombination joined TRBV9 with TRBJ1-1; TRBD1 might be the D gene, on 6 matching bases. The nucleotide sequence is TGTGCCAGCAGCCTTTTAAGAGACAGGAGTAACACTGAAGCTTTCTTT. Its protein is CASSLLRDRSNTEAFF.